This entry lists 18 T cell receptor beta chains sequenced from one sample in a study of blood T cell repertoires in COVID-19 (dated by TCRdb to the early 2020s). The library came from the immunoSEQ multiplex PCR assay. TCRdb retrieved this table from immuneACCESS and kept in-frame rearrangements only. Not all clones are present; in checked studies, unresolved V genes account for under half, and no reason is known for the remainder. The sample contains fewer than 200,000 clones, 80% to 90% of them found a single time. 1.5% to 2% of the sample is held by the ten biggest clonotypes. Specimen: peripheral blood. These receptors originate from a young man who had recovered from COVID-19.

V is TRBV19 and J is TRBJ1-1, with 10 bases lining up with TRBD1. J gave up 11 bases and V 7 bases, and 16 bases lay outside the gene matches. Germline assignment: CDR1 LNHDA and CDR2 SQIVND (reference sequence). This CDR3 is 15 amino acids long. CDR3 amino acids: CASILQYEDRGQAFF. Here the CDR3 DNA reads TGTGCCAGTATCCTTCAGTATGAAGACAGGGGGCAGGCTTTCTTT.

V and J are TRBV27 and TRBJ1-2; 7 bases match TRBD1. This CDR3 is built from 14 residues. V shed 2 bases, J shed 6 bases, and the junction held 6 bases outside the gene matches. The germline V gene has CDR1 MNHEY and CDR2 SMNVEV (reference sequence). The CDR3 bases are TGTGCCAGCAGTTTAGGTCAAGGGGGCGATGGCTACACCTTC. It codes for CASSLGQGGDGYTF.

V is TRBV27 and J is TRBJ2-7; D perhaps matches TRBD2 (6 bases). The germline V gene encodes CDR1 MNHEY and CDR2 SMNVEV (reference sequence). The CDR3 consists of 12 residues. V shed 6 bases and J shed 4 bases, with 10 bases lying between them. CDR3 DNA sequence: TGTGCCAGCAGAGGAGGGTTTTACGAGCAGTACTTC. Translating it yields CASRGGFYEQYF.

The chain recombines TRBV5-1 with TRBJ2-1; 8 nucleotides match TRBD2. The CDR3 length is 15 residues. Germline lookup yields CDR1 SGHRS and CDR2 YFSETQ. V gave up 5 bases and J gave up 0 bases; unmatched junction bases: 4. The DNA for the CDR3 is TGCGCCAGCAGGTCAAGCGGGAGCTCCTACAATGAGCAGTTCTTC. It translates to CASRSSGSSYNEQFF.

This sequence joins TRBV20-1 and TRBJ2-1; the match to TRBD2 covers 8 bases. V dropped 3 bases and J dropped 1; count of bases not matched to a gene: 5. CDR1 and CDR2 (germline): DFQATT, SNEGSKA (reference sequence). This CDR3 is 15 amino acids long. CDR3 DNA sequence: TGCAGTGCTAGTTTTGCTAGCGGGTCCTACAATGAGCAGTTCTTC. Translation gives CSASFASGSYNEQFF.

The chain combines TRBV5-1 with TRBJ2-3, with 10 bases aligning to TRBD2. This CDR3 comprises 16 residues. The trim removed 2 bases at V and 0 bases at J, leaving 3 bases unmatched. Looked up from germline, CDR1 is SGHRS and CDR2 is YFSETQ. CDR3 nucleotide sequence: TGCGCCAGCAGCTTACGGACTAGCGGTAGCACAGATACGCAGTATTTT. Translation: CASSLRTSGSTDTQYF.

The count of this clone is one. The genes are TRBV18 and TRBJ1-5; no definite D call. The germline V gene has CDR1 KGHSH and CDR2 LQKENI. CDR3 length: 14 residues. V lost 2 bases and J lost 4, with 9 bases in between. Here the CDR3 DNA reads TGTGCCAGCTCACCAGGGCAAGGAAATCAGCCCCAGCATTTT. Protein product: CASSPGQGNQPQHF.

This clone was seen only once. The gene calls are TRBV7-9 and TRBJ2-7; 8 nucleotides agree with TRBD2. V shed 1 base and J 6 bases; nucleotides not matched to a gene: 8. This CDR3 spans 15 amino acids. Germline V gives CDR1 SEHNR, CDR2 FQNEAQ (reference sequence). CDR3 protein: CASSLVGGRFAEQYF. DNA for the CDR3: TGTGCCAGCAGCTTAGTGGGCGGGAGGTTCGCCGAGCAGTACTTC.

The chain has TRBV15 and TRBJ2-7; 15 positions agree with TRBD2. The CDR3 has 21 residues. V gave up 0 bases and J gave up 0 bases; unmatched junction bases: 12. Germline V lookup: CDR1 LNHNV, CDR2 YYDKDF (reference sequence). This CDR3 is CATSRDKYGLAGGPSSYEQYF. For the CDR3, the DNA is TGTGCCACCAGCAGAGATAAATACGGACTAGCGGGAGGGCCGAGCTCCTACGAGCAGTACTTC.

The V gene is TRBV12-3 or TRBV12-4, the J gene TRBJ1-1; D gene uncertain. The CDR3 length is 12 residues. V lost 3 bases and J 0 bases, leaving 2 bases between the germline ends. CDR3 bases: TGTGCCAGCAGTTTCTTGAACACTGAAGCTTTCTTT. Its translation is CASSFLNTEAFF.

The chain joins TRBV9 to TRBJ2-7; 9 bases are a match to TRBD1. J lost 5 bases, V lost 0 bases, and 6 bases had no gene match. Germline CDR1 is SGDLS and CDR2 is YYNGEE. The CDR3 runs to 15 residues. The CDR3 spells CASSVEGTGKDEQYF. Here the CDR3 DNA reads TGTGCCAGCAGCGTAGAGGGGACAGGGAAGGACGAGCAGTACTTC.

Only one count was recorded for this clone. The rearrangement links TRBV27 to TRBJ1-1; D might be TRBD1 (5 bases). CDR1 and CDR2 from the germline V gene are MNHEY and SMNVEV (reference sequence). The CDR3 loop spans 14 amino acids. The V end was cut by 6 bases, the J end by 0 bases, with 11 bases between. Here the CDR3 reads CASRLRQLNTEAFF. The CDR3 bases are TGTGCCAGCAGACTAAGACAGTTGAACACTGAAGCTTTCTTT.

This clone occurred once. The chain carries TRBV7-9 and TRBJ2-1; a possible D gene is TRBD2 (5 bases). Trimming took 4 bases from V and 12 from J, leaving 19 bases between them. The V gene's germline CDR1 is SEHNR and CDR2 FQNEAQ (reference sequence). The CDR3 totals 14 residues. The CDR3 region is CASSYSGSLFMQFF. As DNA, the CDR3 is TGTGCCAGCAGCTATTCGGGATCCCTCTTTATGCAGTTCTTC. Together with reference TRBV7-9 and TRBJ2-1, the CDR3 gives the full variable domain: DTGVSQNPRHKITKRGQNVTFRCDPISEHNRLYWYRQTLGQGPEFLTYFQNEAQLEKSRLLSDRFSAERPKGSFSTLEIQRTEQGDSAMYLCASSYSGSLFMQFFGPGTRLTVL.

The chain uses TRBV27 and TRBJ2-7; TRBD1 matches 8 bases. Trimming cost V 8 bases and J 2 bases; bases outside gene matches: 5. This CDR3 has 13 residues. Germline-derived CDR1 and CDR2 are MNHEY and SMNVEV (reference sequence). The CDR3 region is CASRTGSAYEQYF. In DNA, the CDR3 is TGTGCCAGCCGGACAGGGTCCGCCTACGAGCAGTACTTC.

The chain joins TRBV7-2 to TRBJ2-5; TRBD1 aligns across 8 bases. The V gene end was trimmed by 2 bases and the J gene end by 2 bases; junction bases not matched to a gene: 4. The CDR3 spans 15 residues. The germline gives CDR1 SGHTA, CDR2 FQGNSA. The CDR3 sequence is CASSLFRGRQETQYF. CDR3 nucleotides: TGTGCCAGCAGCTTATTCAGGGGGCGTCAAGAGACCCAGTACTTC.

The chain couples TRBV5-1 to TRBJ2-1; TRBD1 matches at 9 bases. With V trimmed by 1 base and J by 7 bases, 15 bases remained unmatched. The CDR3 consists of 18 residues. The germline CDR1 and CDR2 sequences are SGHRS and YFSETQ. CDR3 sequence reads: CASSLLPGQGTLGNEQFF. Written as DNA, the CDR3 is TGCGCCAGCAGCTTGCTACCGGGACAGGGAACATTAGGGAATGAGCAGTTCTTC.

This clone was picked up one time. DNA of the CDR3: TGTGCCAGCAGCTCCCTAGCGGTGCTTGGGGAGCAGTACTTC. Amino acid sequence: CASSSLAVLGEQYF. The chain recombines TRBV7-2 with TRBJ2-7, with 7 bases lining up with TRBD2. V shed 4 bases and J 7 bases; nucleotides not matched to a gene: 10. The CDR3 covers 14 residues. Germline loops: CDR1 SGHTA, CDR2 FQGNSA.

V usage is TRBV28 and J usage is TRBJ1-2; perhaps TRBD1 as D (5 bases). The germline V gene has CDR1 MDHEN and CDR2 SYDVKM. CDR3 length equals 14 residues. Between the trimmed V and J ends, which lost 6 bases and 5 bases, there was a span of 16 bases. CDR3 bases: TGTGCCAGCAGGGGGCAACCGGGACTATATGGCTACACCTTC. This gives the protein CASRGQPGLYGYTF.